This T cell receptor beta chain stems from a study of T-cell memory formation after mild COVID-19. Study-wide points: For contracting clones, CD4+ ones sat mainly in CM and EM, CD8+ in EMRA.

TCRdb called the 5' RACE reads again in MiXCR, with one record for every CDR3 protein. This table has hundreds of thousands of distinct CDR3 sequences, around 15% appearing once. Regarding this clonotype: Its specificity is not known.

V shed 0 bases and J 10 bases; nucleotides not matched to a gene: 6. The germline CDR1 and CDR2 sequences are SGHDT and YYEEEE. The CDR3 runs to 13 residues. The rearrangement uses TRBV5-6 and TRBJ1-1, with 7 bases aligning to TRBD1. Source material: PBMCs or a T cell subset sorted from them (not recorded which). This TCR was recovered from a young man who had mild COVID-19 (a few samples of this study predate the infection). Cell type and time point are not known. The CDR3 sequence: CASSLGQGWVAFF. The DNA for the CDR3 is TGTGCCAGCAGCTTGGGACAGGGTTGGGTAGCTTTCTTT.